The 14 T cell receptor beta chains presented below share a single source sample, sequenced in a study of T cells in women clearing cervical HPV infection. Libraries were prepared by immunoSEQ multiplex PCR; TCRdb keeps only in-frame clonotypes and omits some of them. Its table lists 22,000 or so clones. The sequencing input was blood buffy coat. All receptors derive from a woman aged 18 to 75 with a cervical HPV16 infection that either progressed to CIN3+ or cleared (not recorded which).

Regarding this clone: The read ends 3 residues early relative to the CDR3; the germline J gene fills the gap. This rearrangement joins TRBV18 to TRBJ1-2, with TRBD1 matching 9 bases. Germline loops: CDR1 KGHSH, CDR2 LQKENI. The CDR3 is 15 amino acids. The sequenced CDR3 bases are TGTGCCAGCTCACTCCGGGACAGGGTCCCCTACGAC. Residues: CASSLRDRVPYD. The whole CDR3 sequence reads CASSLRDRVPYDYTF.

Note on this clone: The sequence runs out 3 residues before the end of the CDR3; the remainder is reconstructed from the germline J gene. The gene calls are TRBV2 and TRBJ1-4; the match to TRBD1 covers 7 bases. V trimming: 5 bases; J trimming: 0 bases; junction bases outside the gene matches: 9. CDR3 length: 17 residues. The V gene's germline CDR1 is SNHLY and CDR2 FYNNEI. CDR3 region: CASSRERGLATNEKLFF. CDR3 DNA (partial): TGTGCCAGCAGTCGAGAGAGGGGGCTTGCAACTAATGAAAAA.

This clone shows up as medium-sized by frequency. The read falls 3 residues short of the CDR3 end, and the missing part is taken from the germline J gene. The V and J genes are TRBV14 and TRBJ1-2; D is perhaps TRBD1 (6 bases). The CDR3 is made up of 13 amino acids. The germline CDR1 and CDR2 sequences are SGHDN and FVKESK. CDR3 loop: CASSRDISGGYTF. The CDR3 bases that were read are TGTGCCAGCAGCCGGGACATTTCGGGAGGC.

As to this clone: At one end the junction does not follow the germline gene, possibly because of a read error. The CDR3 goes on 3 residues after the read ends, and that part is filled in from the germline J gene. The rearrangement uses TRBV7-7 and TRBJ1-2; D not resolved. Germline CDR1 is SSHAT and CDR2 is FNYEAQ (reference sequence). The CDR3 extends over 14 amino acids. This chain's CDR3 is CASSSPEAPGDYTF. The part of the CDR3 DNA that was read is TGTGCTAGCAGCAGCCCCGAAGCGCCTGGTGAC.

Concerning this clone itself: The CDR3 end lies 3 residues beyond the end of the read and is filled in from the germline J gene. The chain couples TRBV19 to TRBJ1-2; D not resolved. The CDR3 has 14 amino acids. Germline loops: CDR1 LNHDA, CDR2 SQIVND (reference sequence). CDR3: CASTRPDGLGGYTF. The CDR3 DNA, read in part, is TGTGCCAGCACTAGGCCGGACGGCCTAGGAGGC.

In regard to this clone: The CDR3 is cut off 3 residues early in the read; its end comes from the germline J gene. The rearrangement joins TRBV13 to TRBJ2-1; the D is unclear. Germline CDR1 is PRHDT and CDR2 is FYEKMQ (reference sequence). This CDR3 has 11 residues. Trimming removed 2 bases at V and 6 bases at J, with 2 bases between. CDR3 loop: CASSLLNEQFF. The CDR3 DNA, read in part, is TGTGCCAGCAGCTTACTCAATGAG.

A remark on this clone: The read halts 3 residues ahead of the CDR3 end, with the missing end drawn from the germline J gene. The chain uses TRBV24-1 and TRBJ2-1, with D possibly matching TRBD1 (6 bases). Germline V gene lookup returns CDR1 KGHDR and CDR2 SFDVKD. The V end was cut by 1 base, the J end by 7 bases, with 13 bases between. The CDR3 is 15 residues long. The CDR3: CATSDFQGRGNEQFF. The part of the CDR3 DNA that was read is TGTGCCACCAGTGATTTCCAGGGGCGCGGAAATGAG.

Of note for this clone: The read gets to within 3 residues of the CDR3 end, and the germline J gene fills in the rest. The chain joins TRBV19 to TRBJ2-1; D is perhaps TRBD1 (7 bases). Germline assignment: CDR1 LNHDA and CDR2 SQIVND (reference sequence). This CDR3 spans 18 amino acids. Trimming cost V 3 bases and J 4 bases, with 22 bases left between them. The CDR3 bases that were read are TGTGCCAGTAGTATCGTTTATATCAGGGGGGCCGGGTACAATGAG. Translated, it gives CASSIVYIRGAGYNE. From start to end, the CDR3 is CASSIVYIRGAGYNEQFF.

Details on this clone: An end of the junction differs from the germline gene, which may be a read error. The CDR3 is CASSPMWGTGMYDYTF. The CDR3 DNA, read in part, is TGTGCCAGTAGTCCCATGTGGGGGACAGGGATGTATGAC. The chain links TRBV19 to TRBJ1-2; 9 bases fit TRBD1. The read ends 3 residues early relative to the CDR3; the germline J gene fills the gap. The CDR3 consists of 16 residues. Germline V lookup: CDR1 LNHDA, CDR2 SQIVND (reference sequence).

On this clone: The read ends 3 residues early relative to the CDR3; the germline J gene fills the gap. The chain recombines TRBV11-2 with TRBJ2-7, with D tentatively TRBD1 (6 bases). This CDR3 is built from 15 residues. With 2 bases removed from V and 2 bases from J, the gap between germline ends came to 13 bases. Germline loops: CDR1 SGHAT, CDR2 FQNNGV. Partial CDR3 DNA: TGTGCCAGCAGCTTAATTCGGACAGCCACCTACGAG. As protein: CASSLIRTATYE. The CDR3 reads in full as CASSLIRTATYEQYF.

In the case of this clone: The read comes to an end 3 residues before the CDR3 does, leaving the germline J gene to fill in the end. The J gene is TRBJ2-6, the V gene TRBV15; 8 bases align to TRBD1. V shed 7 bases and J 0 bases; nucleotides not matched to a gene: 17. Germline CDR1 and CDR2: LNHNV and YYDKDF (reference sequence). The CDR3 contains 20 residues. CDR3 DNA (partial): TGTGCCACCATCAAAACGAAGGGTGGGACAGGAACCTCTGGGGCCAACGTC. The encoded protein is CATIKTKGGTGTSGANV. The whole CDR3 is CATIKTKGGTGTSGANVLTF.

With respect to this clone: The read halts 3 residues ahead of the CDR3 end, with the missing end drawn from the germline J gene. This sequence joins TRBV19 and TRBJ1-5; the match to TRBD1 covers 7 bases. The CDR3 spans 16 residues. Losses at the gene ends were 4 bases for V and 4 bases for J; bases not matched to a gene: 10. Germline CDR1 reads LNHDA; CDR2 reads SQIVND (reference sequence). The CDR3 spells CASSSLLGQWNQPQHF. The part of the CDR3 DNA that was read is TGTGCCAGTAGTAGCCTATTGGGACAGTGGAATCAGCCC.

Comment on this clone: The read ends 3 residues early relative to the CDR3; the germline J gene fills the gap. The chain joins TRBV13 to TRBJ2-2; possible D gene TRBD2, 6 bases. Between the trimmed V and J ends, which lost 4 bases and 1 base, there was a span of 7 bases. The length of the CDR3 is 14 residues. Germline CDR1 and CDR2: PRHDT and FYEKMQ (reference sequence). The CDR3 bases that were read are TGTGCCAGCAGCTGGGACTTGAACACCGGGGAG. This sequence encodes CASSWDLNTGE. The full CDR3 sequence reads CASSWDLNTGELFF.

CDR3 DNA, as far as it was read: TGTGCCAGCAGCTTAACGGGACTAGCGACAGATACG. Amino acid sequence: CASSLTGLATDT. The whole CDR3 protein reads CASSLTGLATDTQYF. The chain links TRBV11-3 to TRBJ2-3; the match to TRBD2 covers 10 bases. The read finishes 3 residues shy of the CDR3 end, and the germline J gene is used to complete it. The trim removed 2 bases at V and 3 bases at J, leaving 2 bases unmatched. The CDR3 contains 15 residues. From germline, CDR1 is SGHNT and CDR2 YENEEA.